Shown below are 29 T cell receptor beta chains from a single sample sequenced in a study of T cells in Graves' hyperthyroidism and ophthalmopathy. RNA transcripts yielded amplified TCR beta CDR3 regions. The primer set for the first-round RT-PCR of the TCR CDR3 was HTBI. In TCRdb, the multiplex PCR reads were re-called with MiXCR into one record per CDR3 protein. The sample has hundreds of thousands of distinct CDR3 sequences; 15% to 20% are singletons. Input material: blood. The receptor set was obtained from a woman aged 55 to 70 with Graves' ophthalmopathy.

This clonotype has at least ten counts. The CDR3 nucleotides read TGTGCCACCAGTGATCCCAGAGGGGCTGGGAATGAGCAGTTCTTC. Its translation: CATSDPRGAGNEQFF. This sequence joins TRBV24-1 and TRBJ2-1; D is tentatively TRBD1 or TRBD2 (5 bases each). The CDR3 has 15 amino acids. Trimming shortened V by 3 bases and J by 7 bases, and 15 bases separated the two germline ends. Germline lookup yields CDR1 KGHDR and CDR2 SFDVKD.

Many counts were recorded for this clonotype. V and J are TRBV6-2 or TRBV6-3 and TRBJ1-5; possibly TRBD1 for D (6 bases). Germline lookup yields CDR1 MNHEY and CDR2 SVGEGT. The ends were cut back, 2 bases at V and 6 bases at J, with 8 bases in the middle. CDR3 length: 13 amino acids. CDR3 sequence: CASSYGQRQPQHF. CDR3 DNA sequence: TGTGCCAGCAGTTACGGACAGCGTCAGCCCCAGCATTTT.

The chain carries TRBV7-9 and TRBJ1-2; the match to TRBD1 covers 10 bases. The V segment lost 5 bases and the J segment 6 bases; nucleotides outside the gene matches: 6. Germline V lookup: CDR1 SEHNR, CDR2 FQNEAQ (reference sequence). CDR3 size: 14 residues. CDR3 nucleotides: TGTGCCAGCAGCCCCGGGACAGGGGCTCATGGCTACACCTTC. The encoded protein is CASSPGTGAHGYTF.

This clonotype was observed at least ten times. The chain is built from TRBV6-6 and TRBJ1-1; D gene ambiguous. Trimming stripped 0 bases from V and 5 bases from J, with 19 bases between. Germline-derived CDR1 and CDR2 are MNHNY and SVGAGI (reference sequence). This CDR3 region has 17 residues. The CDR3 protein is CASSYSGSRSLGTEAFF. DNA for the CDR3: TGTGCCAGCAGTTACTCGGGCTCAAGGTCCCTGGGGACTGAAGCTTTCTTT.

This clonotype has only a few counts. The genes are TRBV9 and TRBJ1-3; possibly TRBD1 for D (5 bases). Trimming left V 2 bases short and J 0 bases short, with 9 bases between. In germline, CDR1 is SGDLS, CDR2 YYNGEE. The CDR3 has 15 residues. The CDR3: CASSVGQGSGNTIYF. In DNA, the CDR3 is TGTGCCAGCAGCGTGGGGCAAGGCTCTGGAAACACCATATATTTT.

This clonotype was found many times. The rearrangement uses TRBV2 and TRBJ2-5, with 12 bases fitting TRBD2. The CDR3 length is 14 residues. The ends lost 8 bases at V and 5 bases at J; junction bases unmatched: 6. The germline gives CDR1 SNHLY, CDR2 FYNNEI. DNA of the CDR3: TGTGCCAGCGGGACTAGCGGGCCCCGGGAGACCCAGTACTTC. This encodes CASGTSGPRETQYF. Full variable domain (missing parts from reference TRBV2 and TRBJ2-5): EPEVTQTPSHQVTQMGQEVILRCVPISNHLYFYWYRQILGQKVEFLVSFYNNEISEKSEIFDDQFSVERPDGSNFTLKIRSTKLEDSAMYFCASGTSGPRETQYFGPGTRLLVL.

This clonotype was counted ten times or more. The chain links TRBV6-1 to TRBJ1-4; TRBD1 might be the D (5 bases). The V and J ends lost 5 bases and 0 bases respectively, with 16 bases between them. Germline V gives CDR1 MNHNS, CDR2 SASEGT. CDR3 length equals 17 residues. CDR3 nucleotide sequence: TGTGCCAGCAGTCCGGCGGCAGGGTCCGCAACTAATGAAAAACTGTTTTTT. It codes for CASSPAAGSATNEKLFF.

This clonotype appeared once. This chain uses TRBV9 with TRBJ2-7; 9 bases are shared with TRBD1. CDR3 length: 15 amino acids. Germline V gene lookup returns CDR1 SGDLS and CDR2 YYNGEE. With V trimmed by 4 bases and J by 4 bases, 9 bases remained unmatched. The CDR3 DNA sequence: TGTGCCAGCAGCCCACCCACAGGGGGCTTTTACGAGCAGTACTTC. The encoded protein is CASSPPTGGFYEQYF.

This clonotype was seen only a few times. The V call is TRBV2, the J call TRBJ2-5, with D tentatively TRBD1 or TRBD2 (5 bases each). V gave up 6 bases and J gave up 13 bases, with 18 bases separating them. The CDR3 is 12 amino acids. CDR1 and CDR2 (germline): SNHLY, FYNNEI. In nucleotides, the CDR3 is TGTGCCAGCAGGTCCCGTGGGACCGGCCCGTACTTC. It yields the protein CASRSRGTGPYF.

In its sample, this clonotype was seen many times. This chain links TRBV20-1 with TRBJ1-5; perhaps TRBD1 as D (6 bases). The germline V gene has CDR1 DFQATT and CDR2 SNEGSKA (reference sequence). This CDR3 spans 14 amino acids. Trimming cost V 5 bases and J 0 bases, with 11 bases left between them. The CDR3 coding sequence is TGCAGTGCTCATAACAGGGTTAGCAATCAGCCCCAGCATTTT. It specifies CSAHNRVSNQPQHF.

Many counts were recorded for this clonotype. The rearrangement links TRBV2 to TRBJ2-2, with no clear D. Germline V gene data show CDR1 as SNHLY and CDR2 as FYNNEI. The CDR3 length is 15 residues. V dropped 6 bases and J dropped 1 base, with 12 bases sitting between them. The chain's CDR3 is CASRTNSKNTGELFF. CDR3 coding DNA: TGTGCCAGCAGGACCAATTCTAAGAACACCGGGGAGCTGTTTTTT.

In this sample, this clonotype turned up many times. The chain combines TRBV2 with TRBJ2-3; the D gene is possibly TRBD2 (6 bases). This CDR3 spans 17 amino acids. Looked up from germline, CDR1 is SNHLY and CDR2 is FYNNEI. Trimming cost V 0 bases and J 7 bases, with 20 bases left between them. This chain's CDR3 is CASSEALRTGLRYTQYF. The CDR3 nucleotides read TGTGCCAGCAGTGAAGCGCTTCGGACGGGACTCCGGTATACGCAGTATTTT.

The chain couples TRBV5-1 to TRBJ2-5, with D perhaps matching TRBD1 (5 bases). This CDR3 spans 15 amino acids. Germline V gene sequence: CDR1 SGHRS, CDR2 YFSETQ. Trimming left V 1 base short and J 3 bases short, with 13 bases between. The CDR3 protein is CASSLRQGRKETQYF. The CDR3 nucleotides read TGCGCCAGCAGCTTGCGCCAGGGTAGGAAAGAGACCCAGTACTTC.

This clonotype was observed many times. This chain connects TRBV12-3 or TRBV12-4 to TRBJ1-2; 12 nucleotides align to TRBD1. V shed 6 bases, J shed 8 bases, and the junction held 10 bases outside the gene matches. The CDR3 contains 15 residues. CDR3 in amino acids: CASSRRGQGARGYTF. CDR3 DNA: TGTGCCAGCAGCCGACGGGGACAGGGGGCGCGGGGCTACACCTTC.

This clonotype showed up just a few times. The CDR3 is CASSKGTGMYEQYF. In DNA, the CDR3 is TGCGCCAGCAGCAAGGGGACAGGGATGTACGAGCAGTACTTC. This rearrangement joins TRBV5-1 to TRBJ2-7; the match to TRBD1 covers 9 bases. Germline V CDR1 and CDR2: SGHRS, YFSETQ. The CDR3 has 14 residues. V lost 4 bases and J lost 4; bases outside the gene matches: 6. Variable domain in full (rest from reference TRBV5-1 and TRBJ2-7): KAGVTQTPRYLIKTRGQQVTLSCSPISGHRSVSWYQQTPGQGLQFLFEYFSETQRNKGNFPGRFSGRQFSNSRSEMNVSTLELGDSALYLCASSKGTGMYEQYFGPGTRLTVT.

This chain joins TRBV20-1 and TRBJ2-1; 7 positions match TRBD1. The CDR3 consists of 14 residues. V dropped 2 bases and J dropped 5; count of bases not matched to a gene: 6. CDR1 is DFQATT, CDR2 SNEGSKA, per germline (reference sequence). CDR3 DNA: TGCAGTGCTAGATACAGGGGTCCCCACAATGAGCAGTTCTTC. Amino acid sequence: CSARYRGPHNEQFF.

The table lists this clonotype with many counts. This chain joins TRBV20-1 and TRBJ2-5; the D gene is possibly TRBD1 (6 bases). The germline V gene encodes CDR1 DFQATT and CDR2 SNEGSKA (reference sequence). V dropped 3 bases and J dropped 7 bases, with 18 bases sitting between them. This CDR3 has 14 residues. This CDR3 reads CSARKGHGFSTQYF. The CDR3 DNA reads TGCAGTGCTAGGAAGGGACACGGGTTTTCGACCCAGTACTTC.

V usage is TRBV7-9 and J usage is TRBJ1-1; maybe TRBD1 (6 bases). CDR1 SEHNR and CDR2 FQNEAQ come from the germline V gene (reference sequence). Trimming left V 5 bases short and J 3 bases short, with 16 bases between. The CDR3 spans 15 residues. CDR3 sequence: CASSPPTQGHTEAFF. For the CDR3, the DNA is TGTGCCAGCAGCCCCCCCACACAGGGTCACACTGAAGCTTTCTTT.

There are many counts of this clonotype. The V gene is TRBV20-1, the J gene TRBJ2-7; no firm D call. This CDR3 comprises 11 residues. Trimming pared 6 bases from V and 2 bases from J, leaving 8 bases between. From germline, CDR1 is DFQATT and CDR2 SNEGSKA (reference sequence). CDR3 sequence: CSASITYEQYF. As DNA, the CDR3 is TGCAGTGCGTCGATAACCTACGAGCAGTACTTC.

This clonotype was observed at least ten times. CDR3 protein: CASSQPLRTGVLYNSPLHF. CDR3 nucleotide sequence: TGTGCCAGCAGCCAACCTCTCCGGACAGGGGTTCTCTATAATTCACCCCTCCACTTT. The J gene is TRBJ1-6, the V gene TRBV3-1; 9 bases match TRBD1. The germline V gene has CDR1 LGHDT and CDR2 YNNKEL (reference sequence). V lost 2 bases to trimming and J lost 3 bases; unmatched junction nucleotides: 11. The CDR3 runs 19 residues.

This clonotype was counted at least ten times. The V gene is TRBV28, the J gene TRBJ1-1, with D perhaps TRBD1 (5 bases). V was shortened by 6 bases and J by 4 bases, with 15 bases between the two germline ends. Germline V gene lookup returns CDR1 MDHEN and CDR2 SYDVKM. CDR3 length: 14 residues. The CDR3 here is CASRGDEVGTEAFF. Here the CDR3 DNA reads TGTGCCAGCAGGGGGGATGAGGTCGGCACTGAAGCTTTCTTT.

The chain's CDR3 is CASSEEIASNQPQHF. CDR3 nucleotides: TGTGCCAGCAGTGAAGAAATAGCTAGCAATCAGCCCCAGCATTTT. The chain carries TRBV2 and TRBJ1-5; D is unclear. Trimming took off 1 base at V and 0 bases at J, with 7 bases between the two ends. Per the germline V gene, CDR1 is SNHLY and CDR2 is FYNNEI. The CDR3 sequence is 15 residues long.

This clonotype was found many times. This rearrangement joins TRBV6-2 or TRBV6-3 to TRBJ1-1, with 9 bases lining up with TRBD1. V shed 6 bases and J 4 bases; nucleotides not matched to a gene: 9. Germline lookup yields CDR1 MNHEY and CDR2 SVGEGT. This CDR3 is built from 15 residues. This CDR3 is CASRRDRVTATEAFF. In nucleotides, the CDR3 is TGTGCCAGCAGACGGGACAGGGTGACCGCCACTGAAGCTTTCTTT.

This clonotype was seen only a few times. The chain employs TRBV6-1 and TRBJ2-1, with 7 bases lining up with TRBD2. The CDR3 has 14 residues. From germline, CDR1 is MNHNS and CDR2 SASEGT. V gave up 5 bases and J gave up 4 bases; unmatched junction bases: 5. The chain's CDR3 is CASSYSGVYNEQFF. The CDR3 DNA reads as TGTGCCAGCAGTTACAGCGGGGTTTACAATGAGCAGTTCTTC.

The chain is built from TRBV7-9 and TRBJ1-1; D unresolved. CDR3 size: 14 residues. The germline V and J ends were trimmed by 1 base and 8 bases, with 14 bases remaining between them. Looked up from germline, CDR1 is SEHNR and CDR2 is FQNEAQ (reference sequence). Written as DNA, the CDR3 is TGTGCCAGCAGCTTAGGTGTGGCCGCCGGCGAAGCTTTCTTT. It translates to CASSLGVAAGEAFF.

With regard to this clonotype: It may be a read error: a sequence one base away is much more abundant. The conserved closing phenylalanine or tryptophan is absent in this CDR3, likely reflecting a read error. The chain joins TRBV27 to TRBJ2-2; the D is unclear. Trimming stripped 5 bases from V and 3 bases from J, with 7 bases between. The CDR3 sequence is 13 residues long. Germline V gene lookup returns CDR1 MNHEY and CDR2 SMNVEV (reference sequence). CDR3 protein: CASSPTYTGELFS. The CDR3 DNA follows: TGTGCCAGCAGTCCTACATACACCGGGGAGCTGTTTTCT.

This clonotype was detected a few times. The chain combines TRBV20-1 with TRBJ2-2, with D unresolved. CDR1 is DFQATT, CDR2 SNEGSKA, per germline (reference sequence). This CDR3 contains 16 residues. Trimming stripped 0 bases from V and 7 bases from J, with 18 bases between. The CDR3 spells CSARDRTAGGGGELFF. Here the CDR3 DNA reads TGCAGTGCTAGAGATCGTACGGCCGGTGGTGGCGGGGAGCTGTTTTTT.

The chain recombines TRBV7-2 with TRBJ2-7; 10 nucleotides align to TRBD2. This CDR3 spans 17 amino acids. Germline V CDR1 and CDR2: SGHTA, FQGNSA. Unmatched junction bases numbered 6, after V lost 1 base and J lost 0 bases. The DNA for the CDR3 is TGTGCCAGCAGCTTAGGCTCTAGCGGGAGTCACTCCTACGAGCAGTACTTC. Encoded protein: CASSLGSSGSHSYEQYF. The whole variable domain, filled in from reference TRBV7-2 and TRBJ2-7, reads GAGVSQSPSNKVTEKGKDVELRCDPISGHTALYWYRQSLGQGLEFLIYFQGNSAPDKSGLPSDRFSAERTGGSVSTLTIQRTQQEDSAVYLCASSLGSSGSHSYEQYFGPGTRLTVT.

This clonotype was seen once. The J gene is TRBJ1-1, the V gene TRBV11-2; D may be TRBD1 (5 bases). V was clipped by 1 base and J by 3 bases, with 9 bases between them. The CDR3 is 14 amino acids. The germline gives CDR1 SGHAT, CDR2 FQNNGV. In DNA, the CDR3 is TGTGCCAGCAGCTTAGGGGGGAGCCACACTGAAGCTTTCTTT. Its protein is CASSLGGSHTEAFF.